Each of the 6 T cell receptor beta chains below was sequenced from the same sample in a study of blood T cell repertoires in COVID-19 (dated by TCRdb to about 2020). Library creation used the immunoSEQ multiplex PCR assay. The clones in this table, taken by TCRdb from immuneACCESS, are in-frame only. Not every clone is retained; where verified, under half of the shortfall comes from an unresolved V gene, and the cause of the rest is unknown. The sample data list 94,000 or so clones, and approximately 82% of these were observed just once. The ten largest clones represent roughly 25% of the sample. Sequencing input: peripheral blood. Receptors were obtained from a man in his 60s with acute or convalescent COVID-19.

The V gene is TRBV6-5, the J gene TRBJ1-1; weak D call: TRBD1 (5 bases). The CDR3 spans 12 residues. Germline V gene lookup returns CDR1 MNHEY and CDR2 SVGAGI. Trimming took off 11 bases at V and 7 bases at J, with 17 bases between the two ends. The CDR3 DNA follows: TGTGCCTCCTCGAGGGGAGGGATTGAAGCTTTCTTT. This gives the protein CASSRGGIEAFF.

The genes are TRBV7-3 and TRBJ2-1; TRBD1 agrees at 11 bases. V dropped 2 bases and J dropped 8; count of bases not matched to a gene: 5. Germline assignment: CDR1 SGHTA and CDR2 FQGTGA. The CDR3 has 15 amino acids. CDR3 sequence (DNA): TGTGCCAGCAGCTTAGGACAGGGGGCTTTGGATGAGCAGTTCTTC. Amino acids: CASSLGQGALDEQFF.

The chain employs TRBV2 and TRBJ2-3; perhaps TRBD2 as D (5 bases). Between the trimmed V and J ends, which lost 8 bases and 6 bases, there was a span of 18 bases. The germline CDR1 and CDR2 sequences are SNHLY and FYNNEI. The CDR3 is 14 amino acids. The chain's CDR3 is CASGSGLGSDTQYF. The CDR3 DNA follows: TGTGCCAGCGGGTCTGGCTTAGGGAGCGATACGCAGTATTTT.

The chain is built from TRBV5-6 and TRBJ2-1; D is unresolved. V was clipped by 0 bases and J by 5 bases, with 15 bases between them. The CDR3 covers 16 residues. In germline, CDR1 is SGHDT, CDR2 YYEEEE. In DNA, the CDR3 is TGTGCCAGCAGCTTGGGGGTTGCGATACTAAACAATGAGCAGTTCTTC. Translated, it gives CASSLGVAILNNEQFF.

The chain links TRBV5-4 to TRBJ2-3; D not certain. V lost 0 bases and J lost 4, with 6 bases in between. Germline lookup yields CDR1 SGHNT and CDR2 YYREEE (reference sequence). The CDR3 loop spans 13 amino acids. The CDR3 loop is CASSLGIPDTQYF. CDR3 bases: TGTGCCAGCAGCTTGGGTATCCCAGATACGCAGTATTTT.

The chain couples TRBV3-1 (or the pseudogene TRBV3-2) to TRBJ2-3; D remains unclear. CDR3 length: 13 residues. The germline gives CDR1 LGHDT, CDR2 YNNKEL (reference sequence). Trimming left V 1 base short and J 6 bases short, with 8 bases between. The CDR3 here is CASSQAVRDTQYF. The CDR3 bases are TGTGCCAGCAGCCAAGCGGTGCGGGATACGCAGTATTTT.